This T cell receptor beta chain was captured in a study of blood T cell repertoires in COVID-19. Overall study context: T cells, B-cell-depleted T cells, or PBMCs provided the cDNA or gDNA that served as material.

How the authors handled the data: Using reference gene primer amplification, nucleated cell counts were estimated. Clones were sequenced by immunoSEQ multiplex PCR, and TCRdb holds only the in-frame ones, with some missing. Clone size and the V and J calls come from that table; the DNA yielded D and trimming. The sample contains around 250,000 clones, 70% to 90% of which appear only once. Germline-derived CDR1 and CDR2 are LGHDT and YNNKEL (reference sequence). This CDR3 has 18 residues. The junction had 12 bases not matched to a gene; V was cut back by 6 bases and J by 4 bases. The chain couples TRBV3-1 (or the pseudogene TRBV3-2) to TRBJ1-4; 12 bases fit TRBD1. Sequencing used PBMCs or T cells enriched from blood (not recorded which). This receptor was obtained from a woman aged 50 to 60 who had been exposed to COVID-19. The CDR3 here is CASRPGTGGHSINEKLFF. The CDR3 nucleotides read TGTGCCAGCAGGCCTGGGACAGGGGGCCATTCCATTAATGAAAAACTGTTTTTT.